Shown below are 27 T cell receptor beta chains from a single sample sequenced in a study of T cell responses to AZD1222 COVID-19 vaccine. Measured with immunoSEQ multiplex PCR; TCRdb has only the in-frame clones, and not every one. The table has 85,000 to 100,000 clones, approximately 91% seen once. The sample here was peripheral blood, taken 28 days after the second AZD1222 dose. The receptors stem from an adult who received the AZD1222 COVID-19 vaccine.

CDR3 nucleotides: TGTGCCAGCCGAGTGGTAGGGTCCTACGAGCAGTACTTC. It is translated as CASRVVGSYEQYF. The chain is built from TRBV7-2 and TRBJ2-7; no firm D call. This CDR3 has 13 amino acids. CDR1 is SGHTA and CDR2 is FQGNSA in the germline V gene. With 8 bases removed from V and 1 base from J, the gap between germline ends came to 12 bases.

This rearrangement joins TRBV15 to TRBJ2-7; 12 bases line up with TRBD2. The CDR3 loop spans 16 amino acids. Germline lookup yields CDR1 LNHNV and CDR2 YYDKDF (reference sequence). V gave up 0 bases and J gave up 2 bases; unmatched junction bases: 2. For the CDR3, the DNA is TGTGCCACCAGCAGAGATAGGACTAGCGGGACCTACGAGCAGTACTTC. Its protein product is CATSRDRTSGTYEQYF.

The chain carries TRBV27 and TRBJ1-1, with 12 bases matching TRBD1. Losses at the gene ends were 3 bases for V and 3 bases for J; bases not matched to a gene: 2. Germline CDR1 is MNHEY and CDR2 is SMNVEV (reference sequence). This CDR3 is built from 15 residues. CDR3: CASSFGDRGHTEAFF. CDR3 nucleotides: TGTGCCAGCAGTTTTGGGGACAGGGGGCACACTGAAGCTTTCTTT.

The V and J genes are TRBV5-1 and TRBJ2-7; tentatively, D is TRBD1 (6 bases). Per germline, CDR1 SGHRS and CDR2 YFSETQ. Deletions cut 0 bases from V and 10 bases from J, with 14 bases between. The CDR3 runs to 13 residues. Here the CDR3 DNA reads TGCGCCAGCAGCTTGGGAGACAAGGGGGAACAGTACTTC. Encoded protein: CASSLGDKGEQYF.

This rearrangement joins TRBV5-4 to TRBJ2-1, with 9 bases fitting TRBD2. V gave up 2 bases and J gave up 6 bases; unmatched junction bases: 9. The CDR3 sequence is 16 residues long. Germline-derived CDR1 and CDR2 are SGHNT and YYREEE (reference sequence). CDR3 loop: CASSFPTSGRLNEQFF. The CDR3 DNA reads TGTGCCAGCAGCTTTCCGACTAGCGGCCGTCTCAATGAGCAGTTCTTC. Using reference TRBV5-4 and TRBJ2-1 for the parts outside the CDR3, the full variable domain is ETGVTQSPTHLIKTRGQQVTLRCSSQSGHNTVSWYQQALGQGPQFIFQYYREEENGRGNFPPRFSGLQFPNYSSELNVNALELDDSALYLCASSFPTSGRLNEQFFGPGTRLTVL.

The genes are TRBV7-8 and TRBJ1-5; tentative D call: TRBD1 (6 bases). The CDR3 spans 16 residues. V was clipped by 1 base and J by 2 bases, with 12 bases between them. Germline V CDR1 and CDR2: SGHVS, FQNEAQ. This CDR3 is CASSLGGGGRNQPQHF. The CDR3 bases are TGTGCCAGCAGCTTAGGGGGTGGGGGGCGCAATCAGCCCCAGCATTTT.

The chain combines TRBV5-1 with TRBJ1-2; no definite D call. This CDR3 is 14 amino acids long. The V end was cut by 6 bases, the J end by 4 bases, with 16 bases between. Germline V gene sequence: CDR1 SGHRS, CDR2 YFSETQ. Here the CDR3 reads CASNEAAGSYGYTF. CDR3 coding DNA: TGCGCCAGCAACGAGGCCGCTGGCAGCTATGGCTACACCTTC.

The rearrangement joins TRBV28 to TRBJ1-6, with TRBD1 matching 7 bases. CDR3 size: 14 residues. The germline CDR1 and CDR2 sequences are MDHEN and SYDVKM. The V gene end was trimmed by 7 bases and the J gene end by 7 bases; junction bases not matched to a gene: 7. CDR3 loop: CASKNPGGNSPLHF. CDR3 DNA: TGTGCCAGCAAAAACCCAGGGGGAAATTCACCCCTCCACTTT.

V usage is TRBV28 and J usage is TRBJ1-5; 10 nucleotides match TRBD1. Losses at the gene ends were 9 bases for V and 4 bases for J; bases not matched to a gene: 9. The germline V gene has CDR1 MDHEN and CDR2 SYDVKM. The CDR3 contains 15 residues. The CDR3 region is CASSTGGVGNQPQHF. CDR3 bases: TGTGCCAGTTCGACAGGGGGCGTAGGGAATCAGCCCCAGCATTTT.

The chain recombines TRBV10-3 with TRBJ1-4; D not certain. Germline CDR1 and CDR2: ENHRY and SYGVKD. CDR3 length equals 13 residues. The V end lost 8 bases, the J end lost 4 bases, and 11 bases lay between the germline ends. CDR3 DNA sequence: TGTGCCATCGGGAAAAACGTTAATGAAAAACTGTTTTTT. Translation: CAIGKNVNEKLFF.

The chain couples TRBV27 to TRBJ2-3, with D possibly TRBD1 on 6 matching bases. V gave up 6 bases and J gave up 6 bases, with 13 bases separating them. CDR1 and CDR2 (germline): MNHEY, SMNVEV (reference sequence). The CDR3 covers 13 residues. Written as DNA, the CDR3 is TGTGCCAGCAGCTGGGCCAGGGGCGATACGCAGTATTTT. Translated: CASSWARGDTQYF.

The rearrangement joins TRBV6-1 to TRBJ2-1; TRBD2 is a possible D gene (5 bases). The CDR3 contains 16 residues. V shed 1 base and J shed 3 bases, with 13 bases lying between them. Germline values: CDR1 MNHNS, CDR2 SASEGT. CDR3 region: CASSEESGGVYNEQFF. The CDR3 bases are TGTGCCAGCAGTGAAGAGTCAGGAGGTGTCTACAATGAGCAGTTCTTC.

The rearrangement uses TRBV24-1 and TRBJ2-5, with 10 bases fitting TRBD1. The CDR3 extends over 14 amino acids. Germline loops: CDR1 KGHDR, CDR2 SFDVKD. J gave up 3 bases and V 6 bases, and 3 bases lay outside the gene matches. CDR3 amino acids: CATSKTGGEETQYF. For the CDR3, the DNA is TGTGCCACCAGTAAGACAGGGGGCGAAGAGACCCAGTACTTC.

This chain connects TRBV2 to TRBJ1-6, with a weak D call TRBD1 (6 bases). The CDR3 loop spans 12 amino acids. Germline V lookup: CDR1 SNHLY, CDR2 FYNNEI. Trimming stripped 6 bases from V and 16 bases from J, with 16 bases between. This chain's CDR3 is CASRATGQVLHF. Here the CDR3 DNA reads TGTGCCAGCAGGGCGACAGGTCAGGTTCTCCACTTT.

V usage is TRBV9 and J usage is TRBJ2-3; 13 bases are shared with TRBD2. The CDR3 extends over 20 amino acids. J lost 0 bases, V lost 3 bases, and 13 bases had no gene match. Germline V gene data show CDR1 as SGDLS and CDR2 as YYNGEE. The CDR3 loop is CASSALGQLAGGISTDTQYF. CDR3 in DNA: TGTGCCAGCAGCGCCCTGGGACAACTAGCGGGAGGGATTAGCACAGATACGCAGTATTTT.

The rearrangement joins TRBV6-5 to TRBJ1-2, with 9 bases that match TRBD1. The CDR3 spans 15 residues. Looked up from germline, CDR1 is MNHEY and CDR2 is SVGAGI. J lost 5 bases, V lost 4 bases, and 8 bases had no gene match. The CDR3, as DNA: TGTGCCAGCAGTTCGTACAGGGGGCGAGGATATGGCTACACCTTC. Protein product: CASSSYRGRGYGYTF.

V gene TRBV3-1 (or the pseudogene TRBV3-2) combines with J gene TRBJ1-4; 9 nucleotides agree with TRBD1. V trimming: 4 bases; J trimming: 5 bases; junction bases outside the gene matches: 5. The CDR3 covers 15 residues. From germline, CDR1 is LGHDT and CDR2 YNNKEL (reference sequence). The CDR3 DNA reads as TGTGCCAGCAGCCTGTCGACAGGGGGGAATGAAAAACTGTTTTTT. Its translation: CASSLSTGGNEKLFF.

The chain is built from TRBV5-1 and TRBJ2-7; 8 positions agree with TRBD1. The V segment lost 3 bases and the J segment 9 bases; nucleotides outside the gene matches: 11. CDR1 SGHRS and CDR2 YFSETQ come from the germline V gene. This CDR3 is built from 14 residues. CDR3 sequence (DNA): TGCGCCAGCAGCTCAGACAGGGGCCTACGCGCGCAGTACTTC. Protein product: CASSSDRGLRAQYF.

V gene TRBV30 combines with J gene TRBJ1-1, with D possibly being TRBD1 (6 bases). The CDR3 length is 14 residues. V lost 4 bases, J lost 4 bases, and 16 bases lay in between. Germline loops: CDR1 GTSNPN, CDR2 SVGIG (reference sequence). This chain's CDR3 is CAWNTGGGGTEAFF. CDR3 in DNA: TGTGCCTGGAACACCGGTGGAGGGGGCACTGAAGCTTTCTTT.

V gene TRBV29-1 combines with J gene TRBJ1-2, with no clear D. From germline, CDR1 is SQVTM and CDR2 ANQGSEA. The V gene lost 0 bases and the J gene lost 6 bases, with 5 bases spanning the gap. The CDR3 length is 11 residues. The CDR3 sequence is CSVEERDGYTF. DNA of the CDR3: TGCAGCGTTGAAGAGAGGGATGGCTACACCTTC.

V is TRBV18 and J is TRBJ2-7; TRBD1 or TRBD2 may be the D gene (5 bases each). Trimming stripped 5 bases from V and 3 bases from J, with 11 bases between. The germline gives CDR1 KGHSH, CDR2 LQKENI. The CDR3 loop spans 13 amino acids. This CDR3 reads CASSIRDGYEQYF. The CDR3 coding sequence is TGTGCCAGCTCAATCCGGGACGGCTACGAGCAGTACTTC.

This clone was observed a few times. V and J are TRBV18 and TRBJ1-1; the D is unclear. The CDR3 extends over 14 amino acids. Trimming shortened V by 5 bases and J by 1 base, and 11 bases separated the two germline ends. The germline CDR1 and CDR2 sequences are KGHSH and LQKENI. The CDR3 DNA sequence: TGTGCCAGCTCAGGAATCCTCCAGAACACTGAAGCTTTCTTT. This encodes CASSGILQNTEAFF.

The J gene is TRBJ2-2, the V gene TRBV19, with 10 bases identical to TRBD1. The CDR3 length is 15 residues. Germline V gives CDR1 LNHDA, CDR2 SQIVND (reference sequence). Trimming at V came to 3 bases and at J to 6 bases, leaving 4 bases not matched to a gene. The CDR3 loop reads CASSMTGGLPGELFF. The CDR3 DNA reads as TGTGCCAGTAGTATGACAGGGGGCTTGCCCGGGGAGCTGTTTTTT.

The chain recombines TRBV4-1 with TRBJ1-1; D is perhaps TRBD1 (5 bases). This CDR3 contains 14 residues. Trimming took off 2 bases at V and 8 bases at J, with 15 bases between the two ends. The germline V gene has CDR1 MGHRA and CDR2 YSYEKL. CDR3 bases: TGCGCCAGCAGCCAATCCAGGGAGGATACAGAAGCTTTCTTT. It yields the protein CASSQSREDTEAFF.

The CDR3 DNA follows: TGTGCCAGTACCCCCTACGGACAGAGCAATCAGCCCCAGCATTTT. This codes for CASTPYGQSNQPQHF. The chain has TRBV19 and TRBJ1-5; perhaps TRBD1 as D (6 bases). V was pared by 7 bases and J by 1 base, with 14 bases between. From germline, CDR1 is LNHDA and CDR2 SQIVND (reference sequence). The CDR3 runs 15 residues.

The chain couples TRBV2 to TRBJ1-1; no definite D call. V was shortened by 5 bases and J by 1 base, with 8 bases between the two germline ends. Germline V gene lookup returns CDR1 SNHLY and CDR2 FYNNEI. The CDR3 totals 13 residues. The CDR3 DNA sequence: TGTGCCAGCAGTATCGGGAGGAACACTGAAGCTTTCTTT. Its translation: CASSIGRNTEAFF.

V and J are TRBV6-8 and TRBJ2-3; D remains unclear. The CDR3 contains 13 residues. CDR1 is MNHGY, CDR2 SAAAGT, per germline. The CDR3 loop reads CPSRPPGTDTQYF. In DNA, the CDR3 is TGTCCGAGCCGACCCCCGGGCACAGATACGCAGTATTTT.